The rows below give T cell receptor beta chains drawn from one sample of a study of T cell repertoires in cytomegalovirus infection. TCRdb passed the reads through MiXCR, listing each CDR3 protein once. This sample has hundreds of thousands of distinct CDR3 sequences, with 15% to 20% found just once. The sample comprised PBMCs. The receptors here all came from a human donor in good health (CMV status not recorded). Some clones in this sample may be carry-over from other donors' samples. The CDR3 runs from the conserved cysteine through the conserved F or W. The D gene is left open where the match is weak. Some rows mark clone size as missing; the rest say once, few, many or name a class of expanded clone.

. . TRBJ2-1 TRBV20-1 CSASAPANEQFF TGCAGTGCTAGCGCCCCCGCAAATGAGCAGTTCTTC
TRBD1 many TRBJ1-5 TRBV12-3/TRBV12-4 CASSFEQGGGQPQHF TGTGCCAGCAGTTTTGAGCAGGGGGGAGGTCAGCCCCAGCATTTT
. many TRBJ2-1 TRBV28 CASSLATFHNEQFF TGTGCCAGCAGTTTGGCGACCTTCCACAATGAGCAGTTCTTC
TRBD2 many TRBJ2-1 TRBV19 CASSPIGAGGPGEQFF TGTGCCAGTAGTCCCATCGGTGCGGGGGGGCCAGGAGAGCAGTTCTTC
. few TRBJ1-1 TRBV6-5 CASNKIQGNTEAFF TGTGCCAGCAATAAAATTCAGGGGAACACTGAAGCTTTCTTT
TRBD1 . TRBJ2-1 TRBV10-3 CAISESTGDFHNEQFF TGTGCCATCAGTGAGTCGACAGGGGATTTCCACAATGAGCAGTTCTTC
TRBD2 many TRBJ2-7 TRBV6-5 CASSYHLAGGRSYEQYF TGTGCCAGCAGTTACCACTTAGCGGGAGGGCGTAGCTACGAGCAGTACTTC
. many TRBJ2-3 TRBV11-3 CASSYSDRHQYF TGTGCCAGCAGCTACTCGGACAGACACCAGTATTTT
. many TRBJ1-2 TRBV28 CASTSPAIRNWGYTF TGTGCCAGCACTTCTCCCGCGATACGCAACTGGGGCTACACCTTC
. . TRBJ1-1 TRBV5-1 CASSPGGLSQTLRLFF TGCGCCAGCAGCCCTGGGGGGTTATCTCAGACTCTCAGGCTTTTCTTT
TRBD2 few TRBJ2-1 TRBV7-6 CASSLSGGASINEQFF TGTGCCAGCAGCCTTAGCGGGGGGGCCAGTATCAATGAGCAGTTCTTC
TRBD2 many TRBJ2-3 TRBV12-3/TRBV12-4 CASRPFRTSGRTSTDTQYF TGTGCCAGCAGACCTTTCCGGACTAGCGGGAGAACTAGCACAGATACGCAGTATTTT
. few TRBJ2-3 TRBV11-2 CASSLDLSPDTQYF TGTGCCAGCAGCTTAGATCTCAGCCCAGATACGCAGTATTTT
. few TRBJ2-7 TRBV12-5 CASGPDVSSYEQYF TGTGCTAGTGGACCTGACGTAAGCTCCTACGAGCAGTACTTC